This T cell receptor (delta chain) originates from a study of gamma-delta chains in newborns, infants, children. Across the whole study: Microbial exposure reportedly drives polyclonal innate γδ T cell expansion after birth.

V lost 2 bases and J lost 0; bases outside the gene matches: 8. The CDR3 is made up of 19 amino acids. Germline CDR1 is GEAIGNYY and CDR2 is EKD. TCRdb reran clone calling via CATT on the reads. The sample lists around 3,300 delta-chain clones, approximately 0.3% occurring once. The sequencing input was blood. This chain joins TRDV2 and TRDJ3, with TRDD3 matching over 8 bases. The clonotype was recovered from a child who was a newborn, infant or young child, either healthy, febrile or measles-vaccinated (not recorded which). CDR3 protein: CACDIMGDPPSWDTRQMFF. CDR3 in DNA: TGTGCCTGTGACATAATGGGGGATCCCCCCTCCTGGGACACCCGACAGATGTTTTTC.